This T cell receptor (beta chain) was documented in a study of neoadjuvant anti-PD-1 for oral cavity cancer. Measured with immunoSEQ multiplex PCR; TCRdb has only the in-frame clones, and not every one. This table holds 15,000 or so clones, roughly 60% found once. The CDR3 extends over 16 amino acids. Germline assignment: CDR1 SGHNT and CDR2 YYREEE (reference sequence). V was pared by 2 bases and J by 4 bases, with 6 bases of the junction left unmatched. The sequencing used PBMCs, collected before nivolumab (anti-PD-1) treatment. The sequence was collected from a person between 35 and 79 years old with oral cavity squamous cell carcinoma. The gene calls are TRBV5-4 and TRBJ2-2, with 9 nucleotides matching TRBD2. CDR3 region: CASSFGAGGSTGELFF. DNA for the CDR3: TGTGCCAGCAGCTTCGGAGCGGGAGGTTCCACCGGGGAGCTGTTTTTT.